This T cell receptor (beta chain) was recorded in a study of synovial regulatory T cells in juvenile arthritis (dated by TCRdb to 2015 to 2017). Regarding the research as a whole: Of the sequenced patients, several received methotrexate, one received methotrexate plus infliximab, three were therapy-naive, and one had no treatment information. The study compared the TCRbeta CDR3 repertoires of blood iaTreg cells, other blood Treg cells and synovial fluid Treg cells taken from matched patient samples. Effector T cell subsets were also sequenced in the study cohort for comparisons, but only blood and synovial fluid Treg cells are covered by the Treg dataset alone. The TCR repertoire comparisons covered Treg and Teff subsets from about a dozen JIA patients with active disease.

From a lookup of the germline V gene, CDR1 and CDR2 are SNHLY and FYNNEI. Spanning cysteine to phenylalanine, the CDR3 consists of 14 amino acids. No coding sequence is recorded. The method behind the library was the immunoSEQ multiplex PCR assay. TCRbeta CDR3 sequencing was performed by Adaptive Biotechnologies. The original methods were these. To assess repertoire similarity, the researchers used the Chao-modified Jaccard index along with median clonotype overlap taken from 200 random subsamples at equal sample size. The similarity analyses were run on either productive nucleotide sequences or amino acid sequences translated in silico. Hierarchical clustering with single linkage and t-SNE based on Chao-modified Jaccard distances were applied for the comparison of repertoires. Repertoire diversity was assessed with the Renyi index over a range of alpha values after the sample sizes were normalised. What TCRdb holds here is the immuneACCESS table cut down to in-frame rearrangements. Part of the clones is not present; checked against another copy, under half of the missing clones reflect an unresolved V gene, and the others are unexplained. The DNA was the basis for D and trimming; V, J and clone size are from that table. The sample has roughly 2,800 clones on record. 12% of the sample goes to the ten largest clones.

Paper-wide results and their limitations: Synovial Treg cells shared more CDR3 sequences with iaTreg cells than with other blood Treg cells; Chao-Jaccard similarity confirmed closer relation. Across patients, iaTreg TCR repertoires were largely private and overlapped partially with synovial Teff repertoires and blood CPL repertoires.

The synovial samples consisted of synovial fluid collected together with matched peripheral blood from each patient with active arthritis. TCR repertoire donors were some 11 juvenile idiopathic arthritis patients with active disease who had not reached inactive disease, 3 polyarticular and 8 oligoarticular. A median age of around 12 years (range roughly 2.1-22.9) and a median disease duration of 7 years (range 0.2-19.1) were recorded for the TCR-sequenced patients. FOXP3 TSDR demethylation in synovial Treg cells was comparable to that in blood Treg cells and healthy-donor Treg cells, which supports bona fide regulatory lineage commitment. Samples for TCR repertoire analysis were collected at two centres in Italy. By frequency, this clone is medium-sized (0.01 to 0.1%), with no count recorded. No antigen is known for it.

The clonotype comes from a donor between 2 and 29 years old with juvenile idiopathic arthritis. Input material: Treg cells from the synovium. This chain joins TRBV2 to TRBJ2-7; there is no DNA to check the TCRdb D call of TRBD1. The encoded CDR3 is CASGKDRGDYEQYF.